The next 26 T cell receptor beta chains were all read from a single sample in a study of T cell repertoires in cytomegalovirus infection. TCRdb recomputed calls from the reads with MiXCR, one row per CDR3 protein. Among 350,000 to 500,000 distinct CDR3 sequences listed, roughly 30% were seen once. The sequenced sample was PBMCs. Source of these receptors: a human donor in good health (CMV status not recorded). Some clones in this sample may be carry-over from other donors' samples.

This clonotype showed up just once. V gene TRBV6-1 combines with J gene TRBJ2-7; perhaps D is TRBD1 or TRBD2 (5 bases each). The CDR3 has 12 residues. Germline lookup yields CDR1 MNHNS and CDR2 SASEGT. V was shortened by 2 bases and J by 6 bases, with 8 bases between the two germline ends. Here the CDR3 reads CASSEMGVEQYF. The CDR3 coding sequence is TGTGCCAGCAGTGAAATGGGGGTCGAGCAGTACTTC.

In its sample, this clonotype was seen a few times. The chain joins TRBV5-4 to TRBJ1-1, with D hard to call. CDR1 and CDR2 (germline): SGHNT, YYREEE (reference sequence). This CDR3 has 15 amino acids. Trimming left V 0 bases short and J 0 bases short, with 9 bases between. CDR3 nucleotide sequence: TGTGCCAGCAGCTTGGGCTACAGCTTGAACACTGAAGCTTTCTTT. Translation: CASSLGYSLNTEAFF.

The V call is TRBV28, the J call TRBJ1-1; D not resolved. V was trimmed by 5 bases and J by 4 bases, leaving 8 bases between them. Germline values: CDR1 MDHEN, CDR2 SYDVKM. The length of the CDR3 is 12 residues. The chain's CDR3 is CASSKRVTEAFF. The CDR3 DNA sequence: TGTGCCAGCAGTAAGCGTGTCACTGAAGCTTTCTTT.

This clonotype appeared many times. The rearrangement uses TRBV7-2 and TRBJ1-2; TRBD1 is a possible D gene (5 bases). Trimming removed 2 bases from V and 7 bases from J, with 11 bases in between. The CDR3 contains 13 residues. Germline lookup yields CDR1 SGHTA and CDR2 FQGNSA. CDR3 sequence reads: CASSLPGKVGYTF. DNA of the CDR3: TGTGCCAGCAGCTTACCAGGGAAAGTTGGCTACACCTTC.

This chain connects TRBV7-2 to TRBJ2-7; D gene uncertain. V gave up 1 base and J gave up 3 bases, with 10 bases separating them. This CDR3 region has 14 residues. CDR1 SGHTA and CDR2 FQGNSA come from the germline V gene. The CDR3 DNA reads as TGTGCCAGCAGCTTAGGCGGATTTGACTACGAGCAGTACTTC. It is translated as CASSLGGFDYEQYF.

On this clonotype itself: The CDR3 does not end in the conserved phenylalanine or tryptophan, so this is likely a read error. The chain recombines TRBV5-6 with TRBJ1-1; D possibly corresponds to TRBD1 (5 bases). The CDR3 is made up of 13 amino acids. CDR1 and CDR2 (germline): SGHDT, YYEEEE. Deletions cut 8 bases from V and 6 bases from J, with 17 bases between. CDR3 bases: TGTGCCAGTCAACCCGGGACTCCTTCTGAAGCTTTCTTA. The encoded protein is CASQPGTPSEAFL.

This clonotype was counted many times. The CDR3 nucleotides are TGTGCCAGCAGCTTAGGACAGCTCTCCTACGAGCAGTACTTC. This codes for CASSLGQLSYEQYF. The genes are TRBV11-2 and TRBJ2-7, with D perhaps matching TRBD1 (5 bases). V dropped 1 base and J dropped 0 bases, with 7 bases sitting between them. Germline V gene sequence: CDR1 SGHAT, CDR2 FQNNGV. CDR3 length: 14 residues.

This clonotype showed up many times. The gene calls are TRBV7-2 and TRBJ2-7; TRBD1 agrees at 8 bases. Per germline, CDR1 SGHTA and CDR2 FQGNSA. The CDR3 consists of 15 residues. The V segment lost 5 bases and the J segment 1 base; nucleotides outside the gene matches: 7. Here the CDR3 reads CASSAPGQASYEQYF. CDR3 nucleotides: TGTGCCAGCAGCGCCCCGGGACAGGCATCCTACGAGCAGTACTTC.

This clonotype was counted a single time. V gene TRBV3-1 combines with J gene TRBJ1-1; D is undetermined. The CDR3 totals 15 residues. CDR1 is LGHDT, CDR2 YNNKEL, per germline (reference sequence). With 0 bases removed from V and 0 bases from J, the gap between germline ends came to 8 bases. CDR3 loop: CASSQERAVNTEAFF. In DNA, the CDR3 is TGTGCCAGCAGCCAAGAGAGGGCCGTGAACACTGAAGCTTTCTTT.

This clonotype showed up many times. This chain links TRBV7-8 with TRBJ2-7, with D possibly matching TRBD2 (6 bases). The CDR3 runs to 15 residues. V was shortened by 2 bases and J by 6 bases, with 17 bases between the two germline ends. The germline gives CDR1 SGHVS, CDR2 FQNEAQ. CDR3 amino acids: CASSLTPGGLGEQYF. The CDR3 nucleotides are TGTGCCAGCAGCTTAACTCCCGGGGGATTGGGCGAGCAGTACTTC.

CDR3 in amino acids: CASSRRGVGGGELFF. The CDR3 DNA is TGTGCCAGCAGCCGACGGGGGGTAGGTGGCGGGGAGCTGTTTTTT. The chain couples TRBV12-3 or TRBV12-4 to TRBJ2-2; 7 bases are a match to TRBD2. The CDR3 is 15 amino acids. J was trimmed by 7 bases and V by 6 bases; bases with no gene match: 11.

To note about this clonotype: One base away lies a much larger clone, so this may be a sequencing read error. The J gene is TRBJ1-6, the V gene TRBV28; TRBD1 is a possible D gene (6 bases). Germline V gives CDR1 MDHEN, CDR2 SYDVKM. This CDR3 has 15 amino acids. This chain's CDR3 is CASSKGGIYNSPLNF. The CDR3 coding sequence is TGTGCCAGCAGTAAAGGGGGGATATATAATTCACCCCTCAACTTT.

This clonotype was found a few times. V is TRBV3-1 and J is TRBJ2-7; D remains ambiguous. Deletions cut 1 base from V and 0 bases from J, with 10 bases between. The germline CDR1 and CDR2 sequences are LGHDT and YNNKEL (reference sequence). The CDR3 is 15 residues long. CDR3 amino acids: CASSQGPGNSYEQYF. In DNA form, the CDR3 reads TGTGCCAGCAGCCAAGGGCCAGGTAACTCCTACGAGCAGTACTTC.

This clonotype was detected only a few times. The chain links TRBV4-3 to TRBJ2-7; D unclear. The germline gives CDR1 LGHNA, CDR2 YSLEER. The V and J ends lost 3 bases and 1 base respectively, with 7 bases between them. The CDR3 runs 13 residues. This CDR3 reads CASSHPDSYEQYF. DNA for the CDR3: TGCGCCAGCAGCCATCCCGATTCCTACGAGCAGTACTTC.

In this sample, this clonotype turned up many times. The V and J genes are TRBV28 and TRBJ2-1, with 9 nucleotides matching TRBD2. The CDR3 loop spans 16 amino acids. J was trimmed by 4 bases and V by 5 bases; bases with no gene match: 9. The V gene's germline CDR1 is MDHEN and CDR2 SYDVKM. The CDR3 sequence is CASSTTLAGPYNEQFF. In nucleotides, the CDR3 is TGTGCCAGCAGTACCACCCTAGCGGGACCGTACAATGAGCAGTTCTTC.

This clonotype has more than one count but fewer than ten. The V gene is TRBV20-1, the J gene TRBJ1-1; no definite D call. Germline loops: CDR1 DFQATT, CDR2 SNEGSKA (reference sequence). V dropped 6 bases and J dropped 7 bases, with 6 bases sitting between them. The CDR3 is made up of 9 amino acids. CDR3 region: CSAKYEAFF. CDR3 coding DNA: TGCAGTGCAAAATATGAAGCTTTCTTT.

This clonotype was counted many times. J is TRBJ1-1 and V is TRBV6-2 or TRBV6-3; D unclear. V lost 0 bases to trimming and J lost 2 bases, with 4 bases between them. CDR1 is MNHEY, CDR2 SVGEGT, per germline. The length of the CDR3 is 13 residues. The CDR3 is CASSYSENTEAFF. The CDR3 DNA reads TGTGCCAGCAGTTACTCGGAAAACACTGAAGCTTTCTTT.

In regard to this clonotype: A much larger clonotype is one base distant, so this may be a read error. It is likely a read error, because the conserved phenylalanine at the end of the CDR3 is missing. As DNA, the CDR3 is TGTGCCAGCAGCCCAAGTCTCCAGAGGGGATATGGCTACACCTTA. This gives the protein CASSPSLQRGYGYTL. The chain combines TRBV7-6 with TRBJ1-2; a weak D match, TRBD1 (5 bases). CDR1 is SGHVS and CDR2 is FNYEAQ in the germline V gene. This CDR3 comprises 15 residues. Trimming removed 5 bases from V and 5 bases from J, with 18 bases in between.

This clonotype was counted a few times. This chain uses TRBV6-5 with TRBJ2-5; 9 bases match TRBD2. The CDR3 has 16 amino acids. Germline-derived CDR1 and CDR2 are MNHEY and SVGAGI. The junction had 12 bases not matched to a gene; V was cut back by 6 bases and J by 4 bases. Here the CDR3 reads CASSFAPTSGGETQYF. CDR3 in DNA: TGTGCCAGCAGCTTCGCCCCGACTAGCGGAGGAGAGACCCAGTACTTC.

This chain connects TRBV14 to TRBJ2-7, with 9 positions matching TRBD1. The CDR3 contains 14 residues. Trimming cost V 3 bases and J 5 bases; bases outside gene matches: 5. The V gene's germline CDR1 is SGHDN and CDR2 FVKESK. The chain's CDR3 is CASSQGTGKDEQYF. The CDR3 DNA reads TGTGCCAGCAGCCAGGGGACAGGGAAGGACGAGCAGTACTTC.

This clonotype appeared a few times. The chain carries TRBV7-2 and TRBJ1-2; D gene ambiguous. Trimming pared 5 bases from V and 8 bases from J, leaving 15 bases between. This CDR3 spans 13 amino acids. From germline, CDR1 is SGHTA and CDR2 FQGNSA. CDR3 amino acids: CASSLTHFEGYTF. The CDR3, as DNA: TGTGCCAGCAGCCTCACACATTTCGAAGGCTACACCTTC.

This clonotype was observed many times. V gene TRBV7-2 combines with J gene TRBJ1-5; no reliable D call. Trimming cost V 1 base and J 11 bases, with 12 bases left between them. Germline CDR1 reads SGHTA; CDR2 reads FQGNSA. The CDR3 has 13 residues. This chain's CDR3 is CASSLEGGSTQHF. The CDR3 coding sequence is TGTGCCAGCAGCTTAGAGGGTGGGTCGACCCAGCATTTT.

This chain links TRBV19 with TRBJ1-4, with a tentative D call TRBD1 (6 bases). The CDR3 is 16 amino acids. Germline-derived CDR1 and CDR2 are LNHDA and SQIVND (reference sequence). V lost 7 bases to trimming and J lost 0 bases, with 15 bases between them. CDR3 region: CASITITGTTNEKLFF. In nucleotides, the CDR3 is TGTGCCAGTATTACGATAACAGGGACAACTAATGAAAAACTGTTTTTT.

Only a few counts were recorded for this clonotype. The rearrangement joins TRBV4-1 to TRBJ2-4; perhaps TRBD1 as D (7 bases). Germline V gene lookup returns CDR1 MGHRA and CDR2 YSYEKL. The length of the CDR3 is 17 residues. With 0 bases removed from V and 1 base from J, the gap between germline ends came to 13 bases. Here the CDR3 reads CASSQDGAGGAKNIQYF. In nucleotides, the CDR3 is TGCGCCAGCAGCCAAGATGGGGCAGGGGGGGCCAAAAACATTCAGTACTTC.

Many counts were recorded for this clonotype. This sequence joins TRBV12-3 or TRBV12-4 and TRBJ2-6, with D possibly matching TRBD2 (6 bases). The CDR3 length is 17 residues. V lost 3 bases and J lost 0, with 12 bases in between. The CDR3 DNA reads TGTGCCAGCAGTTTTAGCGGATTTAGCTCTGGGGCCAACGTCCTGACTTTC. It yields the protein CASSFSGFSSGANVLTF.

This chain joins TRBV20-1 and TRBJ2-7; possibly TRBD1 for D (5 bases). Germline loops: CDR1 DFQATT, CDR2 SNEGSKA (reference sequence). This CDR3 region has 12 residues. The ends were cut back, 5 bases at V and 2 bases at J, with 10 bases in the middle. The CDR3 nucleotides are TGCAGTGCTGCGGACACTACCTACGAGCAGTACTTC. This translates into CSAADTTYEQYF.